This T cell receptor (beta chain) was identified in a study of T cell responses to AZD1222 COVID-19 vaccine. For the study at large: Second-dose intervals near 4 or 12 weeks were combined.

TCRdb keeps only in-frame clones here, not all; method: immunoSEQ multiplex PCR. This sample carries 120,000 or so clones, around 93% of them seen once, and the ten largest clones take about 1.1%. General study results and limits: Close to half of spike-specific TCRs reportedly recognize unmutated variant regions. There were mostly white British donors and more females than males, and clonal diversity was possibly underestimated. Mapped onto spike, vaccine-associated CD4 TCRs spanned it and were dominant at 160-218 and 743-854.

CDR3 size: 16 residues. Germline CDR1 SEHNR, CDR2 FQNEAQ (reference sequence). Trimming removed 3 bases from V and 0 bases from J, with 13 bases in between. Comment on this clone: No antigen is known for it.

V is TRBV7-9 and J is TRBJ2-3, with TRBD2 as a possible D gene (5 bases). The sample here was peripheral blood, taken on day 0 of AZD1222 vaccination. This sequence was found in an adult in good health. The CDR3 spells CASSLVGWRSTDTQYF. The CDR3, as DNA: TGTGCCAGCAGCTTGGTGGGATGGAGGAGCACAGATACGCAGTATTTT.